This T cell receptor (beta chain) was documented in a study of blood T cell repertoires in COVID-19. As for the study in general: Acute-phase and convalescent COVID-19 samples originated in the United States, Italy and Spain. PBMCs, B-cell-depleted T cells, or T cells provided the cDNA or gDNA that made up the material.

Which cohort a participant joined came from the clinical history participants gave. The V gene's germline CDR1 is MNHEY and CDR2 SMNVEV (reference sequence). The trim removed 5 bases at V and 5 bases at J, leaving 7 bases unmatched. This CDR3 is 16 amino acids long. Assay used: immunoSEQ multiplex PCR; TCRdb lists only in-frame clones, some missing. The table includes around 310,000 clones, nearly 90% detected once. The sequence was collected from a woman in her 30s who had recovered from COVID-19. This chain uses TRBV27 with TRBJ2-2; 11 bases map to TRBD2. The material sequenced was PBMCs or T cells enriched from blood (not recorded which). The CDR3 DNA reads TGTGCCAGCAGTCCGAATCTAGCGGGAGGTACCGGGGAGCTGTTTTTT. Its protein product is CASSPNLAGGTGELFF.